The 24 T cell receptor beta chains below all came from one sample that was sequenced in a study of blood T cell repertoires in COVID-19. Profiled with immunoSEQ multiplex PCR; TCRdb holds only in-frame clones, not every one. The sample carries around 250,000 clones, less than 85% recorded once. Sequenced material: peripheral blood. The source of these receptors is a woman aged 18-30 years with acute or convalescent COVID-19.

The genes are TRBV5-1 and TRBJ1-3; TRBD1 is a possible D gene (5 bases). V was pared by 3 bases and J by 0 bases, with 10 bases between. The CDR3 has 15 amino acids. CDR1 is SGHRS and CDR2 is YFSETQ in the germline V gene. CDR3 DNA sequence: TGCGCCAGCAGCTCTGGGGCCTCCTCTGGAAACACCATATATTTT. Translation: CASSSGASSGNTIYF.

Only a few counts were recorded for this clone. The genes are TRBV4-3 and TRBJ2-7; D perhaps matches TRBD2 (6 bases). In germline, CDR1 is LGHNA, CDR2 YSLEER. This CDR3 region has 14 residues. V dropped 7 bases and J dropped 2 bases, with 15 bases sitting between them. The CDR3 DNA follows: TGCGCCAGCAACCCGGGACTGATAACCTACGAGCAGTACTTC. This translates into CASNPGLITYEQYF.

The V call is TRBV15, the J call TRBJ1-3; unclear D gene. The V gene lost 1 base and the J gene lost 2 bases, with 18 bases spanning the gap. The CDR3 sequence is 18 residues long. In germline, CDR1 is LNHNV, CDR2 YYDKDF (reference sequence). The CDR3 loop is CATSRVPPGERAGNTIYF. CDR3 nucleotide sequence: TGTGCCACCAGCAGAGTACCACCCGGGGAAAGAGCTGGAAACACCATATATTTT.

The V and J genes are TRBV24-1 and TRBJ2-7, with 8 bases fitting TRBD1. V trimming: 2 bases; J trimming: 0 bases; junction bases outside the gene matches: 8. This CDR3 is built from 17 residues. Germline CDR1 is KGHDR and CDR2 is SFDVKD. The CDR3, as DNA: TGTGCCACCAGTGATTCCGGACAGGGTCCCCACTCCTACGAGCAGTACTTC. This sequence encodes CATSDSGQGPHSYEQYF.

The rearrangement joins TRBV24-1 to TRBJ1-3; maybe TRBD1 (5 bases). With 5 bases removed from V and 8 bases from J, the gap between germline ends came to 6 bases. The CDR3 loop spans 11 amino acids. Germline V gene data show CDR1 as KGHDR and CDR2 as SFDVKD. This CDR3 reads CATSVGDTIYF. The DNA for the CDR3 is TGTGCCACCAGTGTAGGGGACACCATATATTTT.

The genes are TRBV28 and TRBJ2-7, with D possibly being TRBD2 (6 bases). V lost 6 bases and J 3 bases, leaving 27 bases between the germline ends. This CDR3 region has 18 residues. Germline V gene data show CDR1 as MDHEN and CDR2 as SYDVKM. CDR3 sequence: CASRTLGWERGERYEQYF. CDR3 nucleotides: TGTGCCAGCAGAACCTTAGGGTGGGAGCGCGGGGAGCGCTACGAGCAGTACTTC.

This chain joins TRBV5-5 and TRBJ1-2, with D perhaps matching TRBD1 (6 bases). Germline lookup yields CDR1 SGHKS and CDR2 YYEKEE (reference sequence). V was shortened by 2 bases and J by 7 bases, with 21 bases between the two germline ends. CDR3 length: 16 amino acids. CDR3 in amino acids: CASSLGRGQAAFGYTF. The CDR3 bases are TGTGCCAGCAGCTTAGGGCGGGGGCAGGCTGCCTTTGGCTACACCTTC.

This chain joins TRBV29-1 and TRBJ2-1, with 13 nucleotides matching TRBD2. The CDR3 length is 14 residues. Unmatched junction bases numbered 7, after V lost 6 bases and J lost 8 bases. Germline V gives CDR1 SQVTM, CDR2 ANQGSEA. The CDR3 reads CSVWTSGSLDEQFF. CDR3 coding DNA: TGCAGCGTGTGGACTAGCGGGAGCTTGGATGAGCAGTTCTTC.

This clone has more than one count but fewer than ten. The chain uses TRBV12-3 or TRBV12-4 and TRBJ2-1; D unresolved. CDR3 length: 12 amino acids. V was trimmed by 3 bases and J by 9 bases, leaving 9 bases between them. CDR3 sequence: CASSFMPGEQFF. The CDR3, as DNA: TGTGCCAGCAGTTTTATGCCCGGTGAGCAGTTCTTC.

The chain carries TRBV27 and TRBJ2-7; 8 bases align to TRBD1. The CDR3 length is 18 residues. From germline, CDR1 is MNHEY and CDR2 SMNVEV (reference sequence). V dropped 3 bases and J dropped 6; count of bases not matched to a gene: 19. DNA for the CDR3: TGTGCCAGCAGTTTCAGGGGGCAGGGGGGTTGGTCCCCAACCGAGCAGTACTTC. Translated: CASSFRGQGGWSPTEQYF.

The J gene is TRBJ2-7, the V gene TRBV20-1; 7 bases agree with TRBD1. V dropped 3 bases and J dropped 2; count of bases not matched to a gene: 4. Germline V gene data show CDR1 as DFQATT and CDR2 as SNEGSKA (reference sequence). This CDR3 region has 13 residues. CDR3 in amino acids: CSASPQGAYEQYF. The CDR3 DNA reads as TGCAGTGCTAGTCCCCAGGGGGCCTACGAGCAGTACTTC.

The CDR3 is CASGLAGGAMTQYF. The DNA for the CDR3 is TGTGCTAGTGGTTTAGCGGGAGGAGCAATGACCCAGTACTTC. V gene TRBV12-5 combines with J gene TRBJ2-5; 9 nucleotides agree with TRBD2. The germline CDR1 and CDR2 sequences are LGHNT and FRNRAP. V was clipped by 3 bases and J by 7 bases; unmatched bases: 6. The length of the CDR3 is 14 residues.

CDR3 protein: CASSPRRLYTGELFF. The DNA for the CDR3 is TGTGCCAGCAGTCCTCGGAGGTTATACACCGGGGAGCTGTTTTTT. The V and J genes are TRBV2 and TRBJ2-2; D is possibly TRBD2 (5 bases). The CDR3 spans 15 residues. CDR1 is SNHLY, CDR2 FYNNEI, per germline. Trimming took off 5 bases at V and 3 bases at J, with 13 bases between the two ends.

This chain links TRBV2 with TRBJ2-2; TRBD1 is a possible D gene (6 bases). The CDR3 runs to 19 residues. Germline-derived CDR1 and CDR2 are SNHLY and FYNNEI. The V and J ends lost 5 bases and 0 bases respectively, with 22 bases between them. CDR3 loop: CASSKTRGALFSNTGELFF. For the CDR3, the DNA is TGTGCCAGCAGTAAGACCAGGGGCGCCTTATTTTCGAACACCGGGGAGCTGTTTTTT.

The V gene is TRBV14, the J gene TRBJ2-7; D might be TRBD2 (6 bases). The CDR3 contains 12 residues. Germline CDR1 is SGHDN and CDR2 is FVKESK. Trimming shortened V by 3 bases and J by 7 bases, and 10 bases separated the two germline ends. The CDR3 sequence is CASSQVGGEQYF. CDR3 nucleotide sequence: TGTGCCAGCAGCCAGGTTGGGGGGGAGCAGTACTTC.

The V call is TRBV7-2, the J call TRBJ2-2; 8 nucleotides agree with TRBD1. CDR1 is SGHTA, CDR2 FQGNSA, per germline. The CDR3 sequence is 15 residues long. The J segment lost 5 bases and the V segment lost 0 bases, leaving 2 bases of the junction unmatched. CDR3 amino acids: CASSLAQGGTGELFF. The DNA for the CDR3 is TGTGCCAGCAGCTTAGCACAGGGGGGTACCGGGGAGCTGTTTTTT.

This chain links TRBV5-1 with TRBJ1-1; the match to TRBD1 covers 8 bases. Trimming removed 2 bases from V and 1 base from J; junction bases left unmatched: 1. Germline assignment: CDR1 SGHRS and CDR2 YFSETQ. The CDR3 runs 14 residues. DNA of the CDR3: TGCGCCAGCAGCTTCGGACAGGGGAACACTGAAGCTTTCTTT. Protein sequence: CASSFGQGNTEAFF.

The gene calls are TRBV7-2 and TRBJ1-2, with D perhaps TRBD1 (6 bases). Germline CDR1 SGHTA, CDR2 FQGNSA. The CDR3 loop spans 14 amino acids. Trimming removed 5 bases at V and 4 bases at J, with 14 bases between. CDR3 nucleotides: TGTGCCAGCAGCCCCTGGACAGAATCCTATGGCTACACCTTC. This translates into CASSPWTESYGYTF.

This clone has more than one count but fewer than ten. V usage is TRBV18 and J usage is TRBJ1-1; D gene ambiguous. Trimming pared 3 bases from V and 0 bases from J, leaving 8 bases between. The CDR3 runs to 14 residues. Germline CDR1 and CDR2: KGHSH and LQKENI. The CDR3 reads CASSPKQMNTEAFF. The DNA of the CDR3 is TGTGCCAGCTCACCTAAACAGATGAACACTGAAGCTTTCTTT.

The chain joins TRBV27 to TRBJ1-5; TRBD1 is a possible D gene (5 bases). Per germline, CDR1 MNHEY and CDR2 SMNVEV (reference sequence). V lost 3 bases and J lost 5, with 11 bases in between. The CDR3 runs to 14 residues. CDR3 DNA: TGTGCCAGCAGTTTGGGGGAGGGGTATCAGCCCCAGCATTTT. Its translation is CASSLGEGYQPQHF.

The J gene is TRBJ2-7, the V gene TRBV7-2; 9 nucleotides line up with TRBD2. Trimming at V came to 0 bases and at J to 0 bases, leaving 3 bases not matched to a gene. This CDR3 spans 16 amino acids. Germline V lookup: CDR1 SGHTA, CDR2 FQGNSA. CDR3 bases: TGTGCCAGCAGCTTAGCTAGCGGGAGTTTCTCCTACGAGCAGTACTTC. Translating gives CASSLASGSFSYEQYF. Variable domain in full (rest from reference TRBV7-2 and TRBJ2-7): GAGVSQSPSNKVTEKGKDVELRCDPISGHTALYWYRQSLGQGLEFLIYFQGNSAPDKSGLPSDRFSAERTGGSVSTLTIQRTQQEDSAVYLCASSLASGSFSYEQYFGPGTRLTVT.

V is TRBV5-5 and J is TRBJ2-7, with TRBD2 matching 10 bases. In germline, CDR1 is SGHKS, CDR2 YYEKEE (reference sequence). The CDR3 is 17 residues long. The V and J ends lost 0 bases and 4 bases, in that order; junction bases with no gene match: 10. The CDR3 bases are TGTGCCAGCAGCTTGGGGCTAGCGGGAGTGAAGAGGTACGAGCAGTACTTC. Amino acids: CASSLGLAGVKRYEQYF.

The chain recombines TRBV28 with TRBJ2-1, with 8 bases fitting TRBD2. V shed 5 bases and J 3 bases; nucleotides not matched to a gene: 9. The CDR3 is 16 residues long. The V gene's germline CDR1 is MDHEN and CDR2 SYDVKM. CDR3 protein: CASSPTPGLDYNEQFF. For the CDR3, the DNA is TGTGCCAGCAGTCCAACTCCGGGACTAGACTACAATGAGCAGTTCTTC.

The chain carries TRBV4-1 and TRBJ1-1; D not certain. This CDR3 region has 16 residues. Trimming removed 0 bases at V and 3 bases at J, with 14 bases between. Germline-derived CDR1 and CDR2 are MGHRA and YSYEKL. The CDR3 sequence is CASSQDWRVVDTEAFF. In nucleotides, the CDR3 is TGCGCCAGCAGCCAAGATTGGAGGGTTGTGGACACTGAAGCTTTCTTT.